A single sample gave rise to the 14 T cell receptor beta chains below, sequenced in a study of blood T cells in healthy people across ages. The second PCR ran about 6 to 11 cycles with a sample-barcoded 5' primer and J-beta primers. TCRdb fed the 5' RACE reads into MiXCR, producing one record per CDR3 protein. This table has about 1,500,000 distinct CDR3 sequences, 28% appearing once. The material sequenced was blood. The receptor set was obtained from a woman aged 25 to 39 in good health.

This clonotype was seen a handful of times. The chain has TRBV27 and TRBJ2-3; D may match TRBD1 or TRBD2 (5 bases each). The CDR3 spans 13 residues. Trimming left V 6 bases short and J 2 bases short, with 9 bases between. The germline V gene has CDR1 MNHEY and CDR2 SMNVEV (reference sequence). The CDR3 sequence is CASRGDNTDTQYF. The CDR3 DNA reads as TGTGCCAGCAGGGGGGATAACACAGATACGCAGTATTTT.

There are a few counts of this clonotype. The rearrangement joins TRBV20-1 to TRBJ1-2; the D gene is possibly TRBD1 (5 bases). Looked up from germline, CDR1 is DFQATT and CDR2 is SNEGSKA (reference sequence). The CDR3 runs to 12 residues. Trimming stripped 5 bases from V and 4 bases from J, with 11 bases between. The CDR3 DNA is TGCAGTGCTTATGGGGGGTCCTATGGCTACACCTTC. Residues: CSAYGGSYGYTF.

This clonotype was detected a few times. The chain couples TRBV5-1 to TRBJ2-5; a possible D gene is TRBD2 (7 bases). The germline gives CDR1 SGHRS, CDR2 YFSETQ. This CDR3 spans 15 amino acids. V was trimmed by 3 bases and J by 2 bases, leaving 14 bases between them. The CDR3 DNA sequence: TGCGCCAGCAGCTCTCCGGCGGGGGCGCAAGAGACCCAGTACTTC. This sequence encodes CASSSPAGAQETQYF.

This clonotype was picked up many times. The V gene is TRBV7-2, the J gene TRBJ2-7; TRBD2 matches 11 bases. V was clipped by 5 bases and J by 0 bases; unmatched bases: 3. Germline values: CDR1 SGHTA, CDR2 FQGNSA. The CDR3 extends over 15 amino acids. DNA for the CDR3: TGTGCCAGCAGCCGTGGGACTAGCGGCTCCTACGAGCAGTACTTC. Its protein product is CASSRGTSGSYEQYF.

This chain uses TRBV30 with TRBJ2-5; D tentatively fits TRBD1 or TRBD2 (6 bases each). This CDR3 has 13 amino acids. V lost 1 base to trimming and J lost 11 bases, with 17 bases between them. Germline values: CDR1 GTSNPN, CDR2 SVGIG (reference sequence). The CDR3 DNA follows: TGTGCCTGGAGTGAGGGGGGTTTGGGGGAGCAGTACTTC. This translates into CAWSEGGLGEQYF.

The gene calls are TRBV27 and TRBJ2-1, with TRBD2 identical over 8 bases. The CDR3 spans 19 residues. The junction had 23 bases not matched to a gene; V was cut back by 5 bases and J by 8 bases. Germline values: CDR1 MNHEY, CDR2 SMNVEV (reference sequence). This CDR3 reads CASSPGPTGTRGSFDEQFF. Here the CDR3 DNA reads TGTGCCAGCAGTCCCGGGCCCACCGGGACTAGAGGGAGTTTTGATGAGCAGTTCTTC.

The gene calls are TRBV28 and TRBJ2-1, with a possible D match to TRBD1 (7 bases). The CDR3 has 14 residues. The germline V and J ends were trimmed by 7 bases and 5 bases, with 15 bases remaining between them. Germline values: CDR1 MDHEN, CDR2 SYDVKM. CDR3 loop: CASKIGGQNNEQFF. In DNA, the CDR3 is TGTGCCAGCAAGATCGGGGGACAGAACAATGAGCAGTTCTTC.

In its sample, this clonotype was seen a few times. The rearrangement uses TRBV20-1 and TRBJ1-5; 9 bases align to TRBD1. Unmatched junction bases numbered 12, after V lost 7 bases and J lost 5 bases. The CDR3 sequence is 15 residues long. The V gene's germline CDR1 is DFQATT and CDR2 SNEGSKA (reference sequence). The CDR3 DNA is TGCAGTGTTATCTCCGGGACAGGGCTTCATCAGCCCCAGCATTTT. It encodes CSVISGTGLHQPQHF.

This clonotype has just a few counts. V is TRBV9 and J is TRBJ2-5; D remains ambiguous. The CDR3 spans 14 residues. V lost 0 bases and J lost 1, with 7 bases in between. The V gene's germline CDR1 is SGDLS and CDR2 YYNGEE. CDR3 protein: CASSVGLGQETQYF. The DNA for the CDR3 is TGTGCCAGCAGCGTAGGTCTAGGCCAAGAGACCCAGTACTTC. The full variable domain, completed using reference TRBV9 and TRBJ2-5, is DSGVTQTPKHLITATGQRVTLRCSPRSGDLSVYWYQQSLDQGLQFLIQYYNGEERAKGNILERFSAQQFPDLHSELNLSSLELGDSALYFCASSVGLGQETQYFGPGTRLLVL.

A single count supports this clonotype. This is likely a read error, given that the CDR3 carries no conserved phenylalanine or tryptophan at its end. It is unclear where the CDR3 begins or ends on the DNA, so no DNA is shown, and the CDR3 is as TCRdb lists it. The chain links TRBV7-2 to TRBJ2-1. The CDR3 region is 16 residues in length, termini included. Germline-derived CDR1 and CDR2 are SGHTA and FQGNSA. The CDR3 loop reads CASSSTDGAWSYTFGS.

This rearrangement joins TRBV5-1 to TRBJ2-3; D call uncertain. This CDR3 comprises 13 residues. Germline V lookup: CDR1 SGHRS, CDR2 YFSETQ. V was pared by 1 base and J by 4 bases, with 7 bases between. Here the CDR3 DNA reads TGCGCCAGCAGCTTGTTTACCTCAGATACGCAGTATTTT. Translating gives CASSLFTSDTQYF.

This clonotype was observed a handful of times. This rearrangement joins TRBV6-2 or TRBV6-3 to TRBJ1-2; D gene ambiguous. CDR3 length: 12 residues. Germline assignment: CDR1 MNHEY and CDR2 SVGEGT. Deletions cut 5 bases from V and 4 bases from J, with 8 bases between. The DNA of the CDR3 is TGTGCCAGCAGTATAGCTAGCTATGGCTACACCTTC. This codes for CASSIASYGYTF.

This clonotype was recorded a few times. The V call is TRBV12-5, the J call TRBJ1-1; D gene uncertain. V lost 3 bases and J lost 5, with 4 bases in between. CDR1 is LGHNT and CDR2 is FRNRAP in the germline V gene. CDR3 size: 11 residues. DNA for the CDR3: TGTGCTAGTGGTTTCGCGACTGAAGCTTTCTTT. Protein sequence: CASGFATEAFF.

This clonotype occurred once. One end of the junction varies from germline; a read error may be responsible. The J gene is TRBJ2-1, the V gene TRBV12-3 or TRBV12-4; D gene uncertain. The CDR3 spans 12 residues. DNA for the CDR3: TGTACCAGCAAAACTCTCGCCAATGAGCAGTTCTTC. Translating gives CTSKTLANEQFF.